What follows are 24 T cell receptor beta chains derived from one specimen sequenced in a study of blood T cell repertoires in COVID-19. Clones were read by immunoSEQ multiplex PCR, and TCRdb kept only the in-frame ones, dropping some. Here the sample spans 190,000 or so clones, around 84% being singletons. The sample was peripheral blood. The receptors originated from a man aged 35 to 55 with active or convalescent COVID-19.

The genes are TRBV27 and TRBJ2-1; 8 bases are a match to TRBD1. The junction had 12 bases not matched to a gene; V was cut back by 3 bases and J by 8 bases. This CDR3 is built from 16 residues. Germline lookup yields CDR1 MNHEY and CDR2 SMNVEV (reference sequence). CDR3 amino acids: CASSFIVGQGSHEQFF. CDR3 in DNA: TGTGCCAGCAGTTTCATAGTCGGACAGGGATCACATGAGCAGTTCTTC.

The V and J genes are TRBV30 and TRBJ2-7, with a possible D match to TRBD2 (5 bases). CDR1 and CDR2 (germline): GTSNPN, SVGIG (reference sequence). V lost 3 bases to trimming and J lost 3 bases, with 12 bases between them. This CDR3 has 13 amino acids. The chain's CDR3 is CAWRSSGIYEQYF. CDR3 sequence (DNA): TGTGCCTGGAGAAGCTCGGGAATCTACGAGCAGTACTTC.

With respect to this clone: At the DNA level, this CDR3 is encoded by other sequences in the same sample as well. The CDR3 DNA sequence: TGCGCCAGCAGCCAAGAGGGACAAATCTACGAGCAGTACTTC. Translating gives CASSQEGQIYEQYF. The chain links TRBV4-1 to TRBJ2-7; D possibly corresponds to TRBD1 (6 bases). Per germline, CDR1 MGHRA and CDR2 YSYEKL. Trimming removed 0 bases from V and 3 bases from J, with 9 bases in between. The CDR3 runs 14 residues.

This clone was counted between two and nine times. This chain links TRBV11-2 with TRBJ2-3; a weak D match, TRBD2 (5 bases). V was trimmed by 1 base and J by 2 bases, leaving 19 bases between them. CDR3 size: 18 residues. In germline, CDR1 is SGHAT, CDR2 FQNNGV. The CDR3: CASSLGRNAGALTDTQYF. CDR3 sequence (DNA): TGTGCCAGCAGCTTAGGTCGTAACGCGGGTGCCCTCACAGATACGCAGTATTTT. Looking up the rest from reference TRBV11-2 and TRBJ2-3 gives the full variable domain: EAGVAQSPRYKIIEKRQSVAFWCNPISGHATLYWYQQILGQGPKLLIQFQNNGVVDDSQLPKDRFSAERLKGVDSTLKIQPAKLEDSAVYLCASSLGRNAGALTDTQYFGPGTRLTVL.

CDR3 in DNA: TGTGCCAGCAGTCCGACAGGGATCTATGGCTACACCTTC. It yields the protein CASSPTGIYGYTF. The rearrangement joins TRBV6-5 to TRBJ1-2; 7 bases map to TRBD1. From germline, CDR1 is MNHEY and CDR2 SVGAGI. J lost 4 bases, V lost 5 bases, and 4 bases had no gene match. The length of the CDR3 is 13 residues.

The J gene is TRBJ1-2, the V gene TRBV10-3; TRBD1 might be the D (5 bases). Trimming shortened V by 7 bases and J by 0 bases, and 9 bases separated the two germline ends. The CDR3 contains 13 residues. Germline V gene lookup returns CDR1 ENHRY and CDR2 SYGVKD. The chain's CDR3 is CAITTASNYGYTF. CDR3 sequence (DNA): TGTGCCATCACGACAGCTTCTAACTATGGCTACACCTTC.

DNA for the CDR3: TGCGCCAGCAGCTTGGCGGGGAGTCAGCCCCAGCATTTT. Translated: CASSLAGSQPQHF. This chain joins TRBV5-1 and TRBJ1-5, with D unresolved. CDR1 is SGHRS and CDR2 is YFSETQ in the germline V gene. V lost 0 bases and J lost 6, with 7 bases in between. This CDR3 spans 13 amino acids.

About this clone: This specimen includes other DNA sequences encoding the same CDR3. The chain carries TRBV5-1 and TRBJ2-2; 9 bases align to TRBD1. The V gene end was trimmed by 4 bases and the J gene end by 4 bases; junction bases not matched to a gene: 5. Germline V gives CDR1 SGHRS, CDR2 YFSETQ. CDR3 size: 15 residues. The CDR3 protein is CASSPGQGRTGELFF. CDR3 bases: TGCGCCAGCAGCCCGGGACAGGGACGCACCGGGGAGCTGTTTTTT.

The chain is built from TRBV30 and TRBJ1-2, with D perhaps matching TRBD1 (5 bases). This CDR3 has 13 amino acids. Trimming left V 0 bases short and J 8 bases short, with 13 bases between. Germline V gives CDR1 GTSNPN, CDR2 SVGIG (reference sequence). In DNA, the CDR3 is TGTGCCTGGAGTGTAGCAGGGTGGATAGGCTACACCTTC. It translates to CAWSVAGWIGYTF.

The chain combines TRBV5-8 with TRBJ2-5; TRBD1 matches 8 bases. J gave up 4 bases and V 4 bases, and 9 bases lay outside the gene matches. Germline V gives CDR1 SGHTS, CDR2 YDEGEE. The CDR3 has 15 amino acids. The CDR3 loop reads CASSTPDRGRETQYF. CDR3 DNA: TGTGCCAGCAGCACCCCAGACAGGGGTAGAGAGACCCAGTACTTC.

This clone was detected only once. The genes are TRBV7-6 and TRBJ2-7; a weak D match, TRBD1 (6 bases). Looked up from germline, CDR1 is SGHVS and CDR2 is FNYEAQ. This CDR3 is built from 15 residues. V lost 1 base, J lost 0 bases, and 10 bases lay in between. CDR3 sequence reads: CASSLGTESSYEQYF. CDR3 sequence (DNA): TGTGCCAGCAGCTTAGGGACAGAGAGCTCCTACGAGCAGTACTTC.

This clone was recorded a few times. The CDR3 here is CASSQDPGGNTEAFF. In nucleotides, the CDR3 is TGCGCCAGCAGCCAAGATCCGGGGGGGAACACTGAAGCTTTCTTT. The V and J genes are TRBV4-3 and TRBJ1-1; a possible D gene is TRBD1 (5 bases). Trimming removed 0 bases at V and 1 base at J, with 9 bases between. CDR3 length: 15 residues. CDR1 is LGHNA and CDR2 is YSLEER in the germline V gene.

The chain links TRBV7-3 to TRBJ1-1; D is possibly TRBD1 (5 bases). V was trimmed by 2 bases and J by 1 base, leaving 8 bases between them. The CDR3 is 14 amino acids. Germline V lookup: CDR1 SGHTA, CDR2 FQGTGA. The chain's CDR3 is CASSLWGENTEAFF. In DNA form, the CDR3 reads TGTGCCAGCAGCTTATGGGGGGAGAACACTGAAGCTTTCTTT.

The chain is built from TRBV7-3 and TRBJ2-3, with TRBD2 as a possible D gene (6 bases). V lost 5 bases, J lost 5 bases, and 14 bases lay in between. Germline V gives CDR1 SGHTA, CDR2 FQGTGA. The length of the CDR3 is 14 residues. The CDR3 DNA sequence: TGTGCCAGCAGCCACGACGGCGGGGTAGATACGCAGTATTTT. It specifies CASSHDGGVDTQYF.

This chain uses TRBV18 with TRBJ2-3; D remains ambiguous. Trimming removed 3 bases from V and 4 bases from J, with 14 bases in between. The CDR3 consists of 15 residues. Germline loops: CDR1 KGHSH, CDR2 LQKENI. The CDR3 is CASSPRPLEPDTQYF. The CDR3 nucleotides read TGTGCCAGCTCACCGAGGCCGCTAGAGCCAGATACGCAGTATTTT.

The chain recombines TRBV10-3 with TRBJ1-1, with 8 bases that match TRBD1. The ends lost 4 bases at V and 0 bases at J; junction bases unmatched: 7. The CDR3 spans 16 residues. Germline V gene data show CDR1 as ENHRY and CDR2 as SYGVKD. This CDR3 is CAISGTGTGMNTEAFF. The CDR3 DNA reads as TGTGCCATCAGTGGGACCGGGACAGGCATGAACACTGAAGCTTTCTTT.

This chain joins TRBV12-3 or TRBV12-4 and TRBJ2-7; a possible D gene is TRBD1 (6 bases). V was trimmed by 3 bases and J by 4 bases, leaving 10 bases between them. The CDR3 extends over 13 amino acids. The CDR3 protein is CASSLDSKYEQYF. CDR3 sequence (DNA): TGTGCCAGCAGTTTGGACAGTAAATACGAGCAGTACTTC.

The rearrangement joins TRBV24-1 to TRBJ2-5; D may be TRBD1 (7 bases). With 3 bases removed from V and 4 bases from J, the gap between germline ends came to 14 bases. The CDR3 runs 15 residues. Germline V lookup: CDR1 KGHDR, CDR2 SFDVKD. CDR3 sequence: CATSDLTGRRETQYF. As DNA, the CDR3 is TGTGCCACCAGTGATCTGACAGGGAGGAGAGAGACCCAGTACTTC.

The V and J genes are TRBV3-1 (or the pseudogene TRBV3-2) and TRBJ1-1, with D maybe TRBD1 (5 bases). This CDR3 has 15 amino acids. Germline V gene sequence: CDR1 LGHDT, CDR2 YNNKEL (reference sequence). Trimming shortened V by 0 bases and J by 3 bases, and 11 bases separated the two germline ends. CDR3 nucleotides: TGTGCCAGCAGCCAAGAGCTCGGGGGGTACACTGAAGCTTTCTTT. As protein: CASSQELGGYTEAFF.

This chain's CDR3 is CSVEDPFSGSYNEQFF. Here the CDR3 DNA reads TGCAGCGTTGAAGATCCCTTTAGCGGCTCCTACAATGAGCAGTTCTTC. J is TRBJ2-1 and V is TRBV29-1; possibly TRBD2 for D (6 bases). V gave up 0 bases and J gave up 0 bases, with 12 bases separating them. CDR3 length equals 16 residues. Per the germline V gene, CDR1 is SQVTM and CDR2 is ANQGSEA.

V is TRBV2 and J is TRBJ2-3; D not resolved. Germline CDR1 reads SNHLY; CDR2 reads FYNNEI. The CDR3 runs to 13 residues. Deletions cut 3 bases from V and 4 bases from J, with 8 bases between. CDR3 nucleotide sequence: TGTGCCAGCAGTGACACACAAGCAGATACGCAGTATTTT. Its translation: CASSDTQADTQYF.

This clone came up once. The V call is TRBV15, the J call TRBJ2-1, with D possibly matching TRBD1 (6 bases). In germline, CDR1 is LNHNV, CDR2 YYDKDF (reference sequence). The length of the CDR3 is 16 residues. V was clipped by 5 bases and J by 7 bases, with 21 bases between them. The CDR3 nucleotides read TGTGCCACCAGCTCTCCGACAGGAATACGCCCTAATGAGCAGTTCTTC. Protein: CATSSPTGIRPNEQFF.

The V and J genes are TRBV7-3 and TRBJ2-1; D might be TRBD2 (6 bases). The CDR3 runs 16 residues. Germline V lookup: CDR1 SGHTA, CDR2 FQGTGA. V gave up 3 bases and J gave up 4 bases, with 16 bases separating them. The CDR3 bases are TGTGCCAGCAGCTTCGGGGCTAGCGCAGCTTACAATGAGCAGTTCTTC. Its translation: CASSFGASAAYNEQFF. The full variable domain, in which reference TRBV7-3 and TRBJ2-1 provide the parts outside the CDR3, is GAGVSQTPSNKVTEKGKYVELRCDPISGHTALYWYRQSLGQGPEFLIYFQGTGAADDSGLPNDRFFAVRPEGSVSTLKIQRTERGDSAVYLCASSFGASAAYNEQFFGPGTRLTVL.

The chain joins TRBV5-1 to TRBJ2-1, with D possibly matching TRBD2 (6 bases). CDR1 SGHRS and CDR2 YFSETQ come from the germline V gene. Trimming took off 0 bases at V and 6 bases at J, with 10 bases between the two ends. CDR3 length: 14 residues. The chain's CDR3 is CASSLASTSNEQFF. CDR3 nucleotide sequence: TGCGCCAGCAGCTTGGCATCGACTAGCAATGAGCAGTTCTTC. The full variable domain, with the rest looked up from reference TRBV5-1 and TRBJ2-1, is KAGVTQTPRYLIKTRGQQVTLSCSPISGHRSVSWYQQTPGQGLQFLFEYFSETQRNKGNFPGRFSGRQFSNSRSEMNVSTLELGDSALYLCASSLASTSNEQFFGPGTRLTVL.